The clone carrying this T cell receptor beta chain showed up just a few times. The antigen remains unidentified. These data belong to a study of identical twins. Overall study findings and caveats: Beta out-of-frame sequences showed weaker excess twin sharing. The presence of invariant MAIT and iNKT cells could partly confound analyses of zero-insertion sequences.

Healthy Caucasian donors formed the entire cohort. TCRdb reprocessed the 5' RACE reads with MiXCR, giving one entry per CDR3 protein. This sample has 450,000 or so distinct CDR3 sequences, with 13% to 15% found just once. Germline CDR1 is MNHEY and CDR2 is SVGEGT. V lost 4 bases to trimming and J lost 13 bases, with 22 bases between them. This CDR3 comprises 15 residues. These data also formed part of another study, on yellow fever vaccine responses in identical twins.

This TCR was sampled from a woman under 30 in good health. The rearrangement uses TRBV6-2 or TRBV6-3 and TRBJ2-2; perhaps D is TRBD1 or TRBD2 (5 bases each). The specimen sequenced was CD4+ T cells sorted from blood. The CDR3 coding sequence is TGTGCCAGCAGTTTGGACATACCGGCCGCTGAGGGGCTGTTTTTT. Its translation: CASSLDIPAAEGLFF.